This is a list of T cell receptor beta chains from one sample in a study of blood T cell repertoires in COVID-19. The assay was immunoSEQ multiplex PCR, and TCRdb's table has in-frame clones only and misses some. Seen here are about 160,000 clones, 65% to 90% observed once, and the top ten hold around 7%. Sequences were obtained from peripheral blood. The receptor set was obtained from a woman in her thirties or forties with COVID-19, enrolled during active disease. The CDR3 runs from the conserved cysteine through the conserved F or W. D genes are given only for firm matches. Expanded clones get a size class; other rows say once, few or many, or leave the size out.

V gene	D gene	J gene	clone size	CDR3 DNA	CDR3 protein
TRBV30	TRBD2	TRBJ2-2	-	TGTGCCTGCAGCTCCGAGGGACTAGTCACCGGGGAGCTGTTTTTT	CACSSEGLVTGELFF
TRBV28	TRBD2	TRBJ2-1	-	TGTGCCAGCCCCGGGGCTAGCGGGGGGGCCGATGAGCAGTTCTTC	CASPGASGGADEQFF
TRBV27	-	TRBJ2-3	-	TGTGCCAGCAGTTTTCGGCAGGGAGGAACAGATACGCAGTATTTT	CASSFRQGGTDTQYF
TRBV5-6	-	TRBJ1-3	few	TGTGCCAGCAGCCCCGCGCGTCCTGGAAACACCATATATTTT	CASSPARPGNTIYF
TRBV6-6	TRBD2	TRBJ2-7	-	TGTGCCAGCAGTTACTCGGGAGGGGCGACAGCGGAGCAGTACTTC	CASSYSGGATAEQYF
TRBV30	TRBD2	TRBJ2-1	-	TGTGCCTGGAGTCCGCCGCTAGCGGGCGCGATCTTC	CAWSPPLAGAIF
TRBV6-1	-	TRBJ1-5	few	TGTGCCAGCAGTGAAGATCCCAGGCGGGGCAATCAGCCCCAGCATTTT	CASSEDPRRGNQPQHF
TRBV6-5	TRBD1	TRBJ2-2	-	TGTGCCAGCCGGGACAGGGTGGGAACCGGGGAGCTGTTTTTT	CASRDRVGTGELFF
TRBV30	-	TRBJ1-2	-	TGTGCCTGGAGTCGAACTCGACAAGGTCGTTCTAACTATGGCTACACCTTC	CAWSRTRQGRSNYGYTF
TRBV5-1	-	TRBJ2-7	-	TGCGCCAGCAGCTTGGCTACCCCCCCGCGGTACTTC	CASSLATPPRYF
TRBV7-9	-	TRBJ2-1	-	TGTGCTCTAGAGGCTACAAGCTCCTACAATGAGCAGTTCTTC	CALEATSSYNEQFF
TRBV7-9	-	TRBJ1-2	many	TGTGCCAGCAGCTTAGTCGAAGCCGCTAACTATGGCTACACCTTC	CASSLVEAANYGYTF